This T cell receptor (beta chain) was retrieved from a study of blood T cell repertoires in COVID-19 (dated by TCRdb to about 2020). Some background on the complete study: Collaborator samples came from the United States, Italy and Spain and covered acute and convalescent phases of COVID-19. Samples were obtained from the ongoing ImmuneRACE study (first 160 participants) and from over a thousand subjects provided by 6 global collaborators. Where available, HLA class I and class II types were taken from metadata supplied by the sample provider and were not determined by assay-based typing. A freely available public database, intended as a resource for researchers studying the immune response to SARS-CoV-2, is where the repertoires were released. The sample metadata nearly always contained a de-identified subject ID, COVID-19 status, age in years and sex. Deeply sampled blood TCRbeta repertoires from subjects exposed to, actively infected with, or recovered from COVID-19 were included in the dataset. The material from the prospective study consisted of cDNA or gDNA derived from T cells, B-cell-depleted T cells, or PBMCs.

V and J are truncated by 10 bases and 8 bases respectively, leaving an intervening sequence of 24 bases. CDR1 and CDR2, looked up from the germline V gene (reference sequence), are SGHNT and YYREEE. From its cysteine to its phenylalanine, the CDR3 spans 14 amino acids. Kept here is only the CDR3 DNA, which spans 42 bases and is read in frame from base 1. A remark on this clone: Its binding antigen is unknown. Nothing much larger sits one base from this clone, and base qualities are not available.

Overall study results and their limits: The quantity of clinical and demographic metadata differed by source and by participant and was supplied without curation.

Collaborating institutions collected whole blood in K2EDTA tubes following their own protocols. For TCRbeta analysis, collaborator samples were shipped as frozen whole blood, as isolated PBMCs, or as DNA extracted from either sample type. TCRbeta CDR3 regions were amplified from genomic DNA by means of the immunoSEQ Assay, a bias-controlled multiplex PCR. In the original analysis: The number of nucleated cells in each sample was estimated from the amplification of reference gene primers within the assay. To quantify the absolute abundance of each unique TCRbeta CDR3 rearrangement, sequence reads were collapsed and filtered. For each sample, productive Simpson clonality was calculated by taking the square root of Simpson's diversity index across productive rearrangements. Imported from immuneACCESS, the table was reduced by TCRdb to in-frame sequences with V and J called. These copies leave out some clones; in studies compared against another copy, an unresolved V gene accounts for under half, and the cause of the remainder is not known. V, J and clone size are those of that table, while D and trimming were read from the DNA. Across this sample there are some 100,000 clones, with more than 75% seen only once. The top ten clones comprise about 5% of the sample.

The rearrangement joined TRBV5-4 to TRBJ1-2; the D segment could be TRBD1, given 5 matching bases. This receptor was taken from a woman older than 75 with active COVID-19. Material: peripheral blood. DNA sequence: TGTGCCTTCGGGGGGTGGGGAGGTACAATCGGCTACACCTTC. This translates into CAFGGWGGTIGYTF.